These 6 T cell receptor beta chains share one sample of origin, sequenced in a study of blood T cell repertoires in COVID-19. Data came from immunoSEQ multiplex PCR; TCRdb stores just in-frame clones and leaves some out. The sample contains some 140,000 clones, approximately 83% of which appear only once. What was sequenced was peripheral blood. Every receptor here comes from a woman aged 55-70 years with COVID-19, enrolled during active disease.

The J gene is TRBJ1-2, the V gene TRBV5-5, with a weak D call TRBD1 (5 bases). This CDR3 is 14 amino acids long. CDR1 and CDR2 from the germline V gene are SGHKS and YYEKEE (reference sequence). V lost 4 bases, J lost 3 bases, and 13 bases lay in between. CDR3 DNA sequence: TGTGCCAGCAGCACGACACCACAGGACTATGGCTACACCTTC. The encoded protein is CASSTTPQDYGYTF. The full variable domain, rest sourced from reference TRBV5-5 and TRBJ1-2, is DAGVTQSPTHLIKTRGQQVTLRCSPISGHKSVSWYQQVLGQGPQFIFQYYEKEERGRGNFPDRFSARQFPNYSSELNVNALLLGDSALYLCASSTTPQDYGYTFGSGTRLTVV.

V and J are TRBV6-2 or TRBV6-3 and TRBJ1-2; D not certain. The CDR3 covers 14 residues. Germline V gives CDR1 MNHEY, CDR2 SVGEGT. Trimming took 5 bases from V and 0 from J, leaving 10 bases between them. CDR3 coding DNA: TGTGCCAGCAGTCAGTGGGAGGCTAACTATGGCTACACCTTC. Encoded protein: CASSQWEANYGYTF.

The chain links TRBV12-5 to TRBJ1-5; 9 nucleotides align to TRBD1. This CDR3 is built from 15 residues. The ends lost 6 bases at V and 0 bases at J; junction bases unmatched: 3. The germline V gene encodes CDR1 LGHNT and CDR2 FRNRAP. The CDR3 sequence: CASGLTGGSNQPQHF. CDR3 sequence (DNA): TGTGCTAGTGGCCTGACAGGGGGTAGCAATCAGCCCCAGCATTTT.

For the CDR3, the DNA is TGTGCCAGCAGGGGACTAGCGGGCACCGGGGAGCTGTTTTTT. This translates into CASRGLAGTGELFF. The chain uses TRBV5-8 and TRBJ2-2; 12 nucleotides align to TRBD2. CDR3 length: 14 residues. Per the germline V gene, CDR1 is SGHTS and CDR2 is YDEGEE. With 5 bases clipped from V and 4 bases from J, the junction kept 0 bases outside the gene matches. Filled out from reference TRBV5-8 and TRBJ2-2, the complete variable domain reads EAGVTQSPTHLIKTRGQQATLRCSPISGHTSVYWYQQALGLGLQFLLWYDEGEERNRGNFPPRFSGRQFPNYSSELNVNALELEDSALYLCASRGLAGTGELFFGEGSRLTVL.

This clone showed up just a few times. The chain links TRBV19 to TRBJ2-3; 12 bases are a match to TRBD2. Germline CDR1 and CDR2: LNHDA and SQIVND (reference sequence). The CDR3 contains 16 residues. Unmatched junction bases numbered 7, after V lost 3 bases and J lost 6 bases. The CDR3 DNA is TGTGCCAGTAGTATCCTCACTAGCGGGGGGCGGGATACGCAGTATTTT. Its translation: CASSILTSGGRDTQYF.

The rearrangement links TRBV7-9 to TRBJ1-6, with a weak D call TRBD1 (5 bases). The CDR3 spans 14 residues. V was cut by 5 bases and J by 11 bases, with 16 bases left in between. Germline CDR1 SEHNR, CDR2 FQNEAQ (reference sequence). The CDR3 region is CASSLGGGSTPLHF. The CDR3 DNA is TGTGCCAGCAGCCTCGGGGGGGGTTCGACACCCCTCCACTTT.